Listed here are 8 T cell receptor beta chains from one sample, sequenced in a study of identical twins. Via MiXCR, TCRdb re-called the 5' RACE reads, giving one row per CDR3 protein. The sample lists hundreds of thousands of distinct CDR3 sequences, over 8.5% occurring once. This same sample was also taken into another study, of yellow fever vaccine responses in identical twins.

Specimen: PBMCs. These receptors originate from a woman between 18 and 29 years old in good health.

This clonotype was counted between two and nine times. Here the CDR3 DNA reads TGTGCCAGCAGTTTATCGCCGGGACAGGGCCCCTACGAGCAGTACTTC. Amino acids: CASSLSPGQGPYEQYF. This chain joins TRBV27 and TRBJ2-7; 9 positions match TRBD1. The CDR3 contains 16 residues. The V gene end was trimmed by 0 bases and the J gene end by 2 bases; junction bases not matched to a gene: 5. CDR1 is MNHEY, CDR2 SMNVEV, per germline (reference sequence).

The table lists this clonotype with many counts. The chain joins TRBV21-1 to TRBJ2-2. TRBV21-1 is reported as a pseudogene. This CDR3 region has 14 residues. DNA of the CDR3: TGTGCCCCCAGGTGGACAGCGAACACCGGGGAGCTGTTTTTT. Translation gives CAPRWTANTGELFF.

This clonotype has at least ten counts. This chain joins TRBV10-3 and TRBJ2-2, with 11 bases lining up with TRBD2. The junction had 5 bases not matched to a gene; V was cut back by 4 bases and J by 1 base. Germline-derived CDR1 and CDR2 are ENHRY and SYGVKD. CDR3 length: 17 residues. The chain's CDR3 is CAISAPTSGGNTGELFF. The CDR3 region has the DNA TGTGCCATCAGTGCCCCCACTAGCGGGGGGAACACCGGGGAGCTGTTTTTT.

The chain has TRBV7-3 and TRBJ2-7; possible D gene TRBD2, 6 bases. This CDR3 contains 15 residues. V lost 1 base and J lost 3, with 13 bases in between. CDR1 SGHTA and CDR2 FQGTGA come from the germline V gene. CDR3 in DNA: TGTGCCAGCAGCTTAAATGGCGGGACGGGCTACGAGCAGTACTTC. Protein: CASSLNGGTGYEQYF.

The genes are TRBV14 and TRBJ2-1, with TRBD1 matching over 10 bases. Trimming removed 0 bases from V and 6 bases from J; junction bases left unmatched: 5. CDR3 size: 16 residues. CDR1 and CDR2 from the germline V gene are SGHDN and FVKESK. The CDR3 loop is CASSQDRGTGANEQFF. The CDR3 nucleotides read TGTGCCAGCAGCCAAGATCGCGGGACAGGGGCCAATGAGCAGTTCTTC.

V is TRBV3-1 and J is TRBJ2-5; 8 positions agree with TRBD2. The CDR3 sequence is 16 residues long. The V gene's germline CDR1 is LGHDT and CDR2 YNNKEL (reference sequence). The ends lost 2 bases at V and 1 base at J; junction bases unmatched: 6. In DNA form, the CDR3 reads TGTGCCAGCAGCCAATGGCGGGGGGACTCCCAAGAGACCCAGTACTTC. Translation: CASSQWRGDSQETQYF.

V usage is TRBV3-1 and J usage is TRBJ2-7, with 8 bases that match TRBD2. V shed 4 bases and J 4 bases; nucleotides not matched to a gene: 6. This CDR3 has 14 amino acids. Germline V CDR1 and CDR2: LGHDT, YNNKEL (reference sequence). The CDR3 loop is CASSPGLVEYEQYF. CDR3 nucleotides: TGTGCCAGCAGCCCGGGACTAGTCGAGTACGAGCAGTACTTC.

The V and J genes are TRBV12-3 or TRBV12-4 and TRBJ2-2; TRBD1 matches at 8 bases. The CDR3 length is 16 residues. The junction had 6 bases not matched to a gene; V was cut back by 1 base and J by 5 bases. The CDR3 region is CASSLVDTGGTGELFF. The CDR3 bases are TGTGCCAGCAGTTTAGTTGATACAGGGGGGACCGGGGAGCTGTTTTTT.